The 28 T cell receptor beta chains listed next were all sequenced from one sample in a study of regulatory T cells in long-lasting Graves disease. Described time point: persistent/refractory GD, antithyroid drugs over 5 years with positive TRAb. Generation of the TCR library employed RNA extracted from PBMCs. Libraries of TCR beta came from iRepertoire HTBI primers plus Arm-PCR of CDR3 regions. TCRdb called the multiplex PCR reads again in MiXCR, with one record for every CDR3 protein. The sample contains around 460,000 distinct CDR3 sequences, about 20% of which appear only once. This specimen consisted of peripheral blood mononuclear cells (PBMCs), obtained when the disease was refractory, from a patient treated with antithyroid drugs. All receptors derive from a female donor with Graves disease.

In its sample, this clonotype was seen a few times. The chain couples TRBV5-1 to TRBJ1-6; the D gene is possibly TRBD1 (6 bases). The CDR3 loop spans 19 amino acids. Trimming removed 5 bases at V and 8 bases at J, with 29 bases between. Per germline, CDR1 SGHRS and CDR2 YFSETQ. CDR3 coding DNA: TGCGCCAGCAGTGAGTGGACAGTTCATCTTCTACATGGACATTCACCCCTCCACTTT. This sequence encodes CASSEWTVHLLHGHSPLHF.

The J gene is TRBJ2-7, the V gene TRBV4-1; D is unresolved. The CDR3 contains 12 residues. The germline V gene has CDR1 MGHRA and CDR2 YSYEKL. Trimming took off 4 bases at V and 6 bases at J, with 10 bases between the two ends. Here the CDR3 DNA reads TGCGCCAGCAGCCGCATAACGGGCGAGCAGTACTTC. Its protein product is CASSRITGEQYF.

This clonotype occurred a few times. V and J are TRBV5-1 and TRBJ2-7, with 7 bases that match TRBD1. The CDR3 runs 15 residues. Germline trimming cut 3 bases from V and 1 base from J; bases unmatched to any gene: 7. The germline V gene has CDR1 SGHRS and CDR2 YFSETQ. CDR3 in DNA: TGCGCCAGCAGCTGGTCCGACAGGGTGTCCTACGAGCAGTACTTC. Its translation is CASSWSDRVSYEQYF.

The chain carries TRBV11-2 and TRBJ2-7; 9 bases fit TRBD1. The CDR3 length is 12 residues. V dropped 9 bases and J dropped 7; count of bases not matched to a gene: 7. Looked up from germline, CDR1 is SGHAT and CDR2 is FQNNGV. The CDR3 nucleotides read TGTGCCAGTGACGGACAGGGGCGTGAGCAGTACTTC. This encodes CASDGQGREQYF.

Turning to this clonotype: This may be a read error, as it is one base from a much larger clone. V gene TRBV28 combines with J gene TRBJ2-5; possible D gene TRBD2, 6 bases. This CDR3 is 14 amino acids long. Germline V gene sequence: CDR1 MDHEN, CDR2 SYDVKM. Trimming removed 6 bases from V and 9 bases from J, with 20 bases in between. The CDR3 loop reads CASRDGNSWEAQYF. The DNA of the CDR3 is TGTGCCAGCAGGGATGGGAACAGTTGGGAGGCCCAGTACTTC.

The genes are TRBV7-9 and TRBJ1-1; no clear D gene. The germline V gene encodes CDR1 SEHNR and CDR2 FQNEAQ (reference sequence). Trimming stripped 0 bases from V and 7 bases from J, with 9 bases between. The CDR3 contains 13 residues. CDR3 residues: CASSLAGFVEAFF. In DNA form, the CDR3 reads TGTGCCAGCAGCTTAGCAGGGTTTGTTGAAGCTTTCTTT.

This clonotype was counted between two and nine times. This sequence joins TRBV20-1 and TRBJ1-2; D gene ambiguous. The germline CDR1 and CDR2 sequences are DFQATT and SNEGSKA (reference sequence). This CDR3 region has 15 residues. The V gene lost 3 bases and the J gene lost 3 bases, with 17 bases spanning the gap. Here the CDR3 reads CSARYPGRWYYGYTF. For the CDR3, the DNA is TGCAGTGCTAGGTATCCGGGCCGGTGGTACTATGGCTACACCTTC.

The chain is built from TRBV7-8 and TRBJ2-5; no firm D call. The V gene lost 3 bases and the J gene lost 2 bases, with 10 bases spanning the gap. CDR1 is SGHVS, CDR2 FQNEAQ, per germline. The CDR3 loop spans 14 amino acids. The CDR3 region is CASSLANRQETQYF. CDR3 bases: TGTGCCAGCAGCTTGGCGAACCGGCAAGAGACCCAGTACTTC.

CDR3 protein: CASSQDSLEGEAYGYTF. CDR3 sequence (DNA): TGCGCCAGCAGCCAAGATAGTTTGGAGGGGGAGGCCTATGGCTACACCTTC. The chain combines TRBV4-3 with TRBJ1-2; TRBD1 is a possible D gene (6 bases). The CDR3 consists of 17 residues. The germline CDR1 and CDR2 sequences are LGHNA and YSLEER. Trimming pared 0 bases from V and 4 bases from J, leaving 18 bases between.

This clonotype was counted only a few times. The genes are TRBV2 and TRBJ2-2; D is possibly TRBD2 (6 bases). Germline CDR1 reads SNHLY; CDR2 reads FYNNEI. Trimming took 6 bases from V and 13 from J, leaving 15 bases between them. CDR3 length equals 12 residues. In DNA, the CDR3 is TGTGCCAGCAGCCAGTCCCCAGCGGGGCTGTTTTTT. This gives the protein CASSQSPAGLFF.

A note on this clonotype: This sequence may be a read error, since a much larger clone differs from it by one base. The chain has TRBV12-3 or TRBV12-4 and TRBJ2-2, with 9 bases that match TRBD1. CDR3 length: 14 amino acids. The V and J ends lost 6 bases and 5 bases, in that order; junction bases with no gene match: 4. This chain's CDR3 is CASSRQGETGELFF. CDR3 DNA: TGTGCCAGCAGCCGACAGGGGGAGACCGGGGAGCTGTTTTTT.

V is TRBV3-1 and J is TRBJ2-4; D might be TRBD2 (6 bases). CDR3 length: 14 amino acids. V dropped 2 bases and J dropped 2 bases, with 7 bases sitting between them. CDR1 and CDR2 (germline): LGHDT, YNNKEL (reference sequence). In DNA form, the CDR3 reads TGTGCCAGCAGCCAACGGGGGACCAAAAACATTCAGTACTTC. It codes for CASSQRGTKNIQYF.

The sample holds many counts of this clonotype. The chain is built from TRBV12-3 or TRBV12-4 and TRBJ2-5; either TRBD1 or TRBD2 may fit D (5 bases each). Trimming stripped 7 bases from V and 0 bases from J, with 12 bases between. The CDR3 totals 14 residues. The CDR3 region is CASNQRGDQETQYF. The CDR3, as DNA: TGTGCCAGCAACCAGAGGGGCGACCAAGAGACCCAGTACTTC.

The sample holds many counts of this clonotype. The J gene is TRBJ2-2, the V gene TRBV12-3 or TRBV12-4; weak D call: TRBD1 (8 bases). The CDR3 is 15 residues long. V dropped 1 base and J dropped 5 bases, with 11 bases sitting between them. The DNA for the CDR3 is TGTGCCAGCAGTTTAGACAGGGGGGGAACCGGGGAGCTGTTTTTT. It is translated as CASSLDRGGTGELFF.

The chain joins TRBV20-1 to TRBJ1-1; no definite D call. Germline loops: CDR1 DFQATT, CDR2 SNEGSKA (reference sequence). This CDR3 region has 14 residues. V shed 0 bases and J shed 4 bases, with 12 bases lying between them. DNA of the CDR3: TGCAGTGCTAGAGAGCGGGGAACGGGCACTGAAGCTTTCTTT. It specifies CSARERGTGTEAFF.

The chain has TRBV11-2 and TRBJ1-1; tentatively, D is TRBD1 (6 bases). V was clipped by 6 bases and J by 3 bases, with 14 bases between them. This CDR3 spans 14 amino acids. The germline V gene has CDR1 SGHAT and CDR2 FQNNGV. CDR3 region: CASRFRDTDTEAFF. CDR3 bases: TGTGCCAGCAGGTTCCGGGACACCGACACTGAAGCTTTCTTT. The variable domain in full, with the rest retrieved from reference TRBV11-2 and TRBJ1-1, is EAGVAQSPRYKIIEKRQSVAFWCNPISGHATLYWYQQILGQGPKLLIQFQNNGVVDDSQLPKDRFSAERLKGVDSTLKIQPAKLEDSAVYLCASRFRDTDTEAFFGQGTRLTVV.

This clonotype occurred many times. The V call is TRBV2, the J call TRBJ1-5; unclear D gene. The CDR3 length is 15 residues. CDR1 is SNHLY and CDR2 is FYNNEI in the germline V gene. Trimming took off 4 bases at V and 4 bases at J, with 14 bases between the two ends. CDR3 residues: CASSGRSEINQPQHF. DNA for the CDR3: TGTGCCAGCAGTGGACGGTCTGAGATTAATCAGCCCCAGCATTTT.

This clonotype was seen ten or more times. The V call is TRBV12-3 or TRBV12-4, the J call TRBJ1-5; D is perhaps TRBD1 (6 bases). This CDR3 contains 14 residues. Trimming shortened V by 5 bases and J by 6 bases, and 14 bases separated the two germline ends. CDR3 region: CASSPRGSAQPQHF. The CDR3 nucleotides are TGTGCCAGCAGTCCCAGGGGTTCGGCTCAGCCCCAGCATTTT.

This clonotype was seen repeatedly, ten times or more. DNA of the CDR3: TGTGCCAGCAGCGTCGCGGCGTACGAGCAGTACTTC. Translated: CASSVAAYEQYF. The chain links TRBV11-2 to TRBJ2-7; D not certain. CDR1 SGHAT and CDR2 FQNNGV come from the germline V gene. The CDR3 covers 12 residues. V lost 5 bases to trimming and J lost 4 bases, with 9 bases between them.

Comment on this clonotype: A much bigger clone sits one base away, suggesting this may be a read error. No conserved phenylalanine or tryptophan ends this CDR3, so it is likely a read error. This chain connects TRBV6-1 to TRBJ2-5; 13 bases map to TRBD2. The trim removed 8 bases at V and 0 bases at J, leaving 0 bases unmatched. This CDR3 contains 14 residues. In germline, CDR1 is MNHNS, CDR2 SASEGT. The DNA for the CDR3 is TGTGCCAGCGGACTAGCGGGGGACCAAGAGACCCAGTACTCC. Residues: CASGLAGDQETQYS.

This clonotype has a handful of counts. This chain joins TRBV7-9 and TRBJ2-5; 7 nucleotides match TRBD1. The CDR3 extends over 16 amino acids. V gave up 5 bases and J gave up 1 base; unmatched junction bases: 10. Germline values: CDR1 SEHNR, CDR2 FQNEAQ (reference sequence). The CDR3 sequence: CASSPRVGGFQETQYF. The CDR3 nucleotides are TGTGCCAGCAGCCCCAGAGTAGGGGGCTTCCAAGAGACCCAGTACTTC.

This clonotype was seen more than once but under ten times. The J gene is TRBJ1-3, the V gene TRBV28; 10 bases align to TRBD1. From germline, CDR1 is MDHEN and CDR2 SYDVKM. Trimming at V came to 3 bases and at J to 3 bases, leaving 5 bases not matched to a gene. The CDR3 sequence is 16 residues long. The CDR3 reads CASSFWGQGIGNTIYF. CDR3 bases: TGTGCCAGCAGTTTTTGGGGACAGGGGATTGGAAACACCATATATTTT.

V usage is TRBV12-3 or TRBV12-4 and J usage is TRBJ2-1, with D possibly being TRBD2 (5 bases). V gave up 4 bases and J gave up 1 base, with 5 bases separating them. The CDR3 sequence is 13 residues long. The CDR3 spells CASSWTSYNEQFF. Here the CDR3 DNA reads TGTGCCAGCAGTTGGACTTCCTACAATGAGCAGTTCTTC.

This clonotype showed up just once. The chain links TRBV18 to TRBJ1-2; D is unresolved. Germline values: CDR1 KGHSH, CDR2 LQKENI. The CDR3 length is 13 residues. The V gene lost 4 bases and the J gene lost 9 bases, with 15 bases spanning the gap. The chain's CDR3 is CASSRREADCYTF. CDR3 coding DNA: TGTGCCAGCTCACGGCGGGAAGCGGATTGCTACACCTTC. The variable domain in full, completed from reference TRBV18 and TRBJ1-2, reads NAGVMQNPRHLVRRRGQEARLRCSPMKGHSHVYWYRQLPEEGLKFMVYLQKENIIDESGMPKERFSAEFPKEGPSILRIQQVVRGDSAAYFCASSRREADCYTFGSGTRLTVV.

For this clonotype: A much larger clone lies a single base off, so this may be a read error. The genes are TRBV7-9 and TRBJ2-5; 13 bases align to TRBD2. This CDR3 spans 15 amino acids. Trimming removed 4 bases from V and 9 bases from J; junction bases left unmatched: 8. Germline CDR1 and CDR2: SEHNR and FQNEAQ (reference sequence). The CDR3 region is CASSSPGLAGSAQYF. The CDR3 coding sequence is TGTGCCAGCAGCTCTCCGGGACTAGCGGGGTCGGCCCAGTACTTC. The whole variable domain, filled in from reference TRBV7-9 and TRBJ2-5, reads DTGVSQNPRHKITKRGQNVTFRCDPISEHNRLYWYRQTLGQGPEFLTYFQNEAQLEKSRLLSDRFSAERPKGSFSTLEIQRTEQGDSAMYLCASSSPGLAGSAQYFGPGTRLLVL.

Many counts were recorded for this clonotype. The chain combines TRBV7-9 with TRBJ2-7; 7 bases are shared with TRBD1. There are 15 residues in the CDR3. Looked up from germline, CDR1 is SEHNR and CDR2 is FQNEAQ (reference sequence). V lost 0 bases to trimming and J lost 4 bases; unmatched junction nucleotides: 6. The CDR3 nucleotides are TGTGCCAGCAGCTTAGCGTTGACAGGGCGGTACGAGCAGTACTTC. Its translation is CASSLALTGRYEQYF.

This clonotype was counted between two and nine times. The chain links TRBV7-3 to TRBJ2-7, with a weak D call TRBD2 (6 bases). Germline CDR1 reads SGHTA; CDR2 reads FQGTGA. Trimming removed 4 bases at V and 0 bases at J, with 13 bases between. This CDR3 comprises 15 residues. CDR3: CASSSGWGDSYEQYF. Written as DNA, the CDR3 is TGTGCCAGCAGCTCAGGGTGGGGGGACTCCTACGAGCAGTACTTC.

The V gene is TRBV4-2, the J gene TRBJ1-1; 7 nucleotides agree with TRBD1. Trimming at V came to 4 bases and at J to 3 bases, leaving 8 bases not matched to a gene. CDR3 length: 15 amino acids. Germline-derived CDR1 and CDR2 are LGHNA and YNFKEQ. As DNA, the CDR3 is TGTGCCAGCAGCCGGGCCGGGACAGAGGACACTGAAGCTTTCTTT. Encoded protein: CASSRAGTEDTEAFF.